One sample yielded the 20 T cell receptor beta chains listed below, sequenced in a study of T cells after yellow fever vaccination. TCRdb re-analysed the 5' RACE reads in MiXCR, keeping a single row per CDR3 protein. The sample has more than 300,000 distinct CDR3 sequences, roughly 7% seen once. This specimen was PBMCs, taken around 45 days after the first yellow fever vaccination. Every receptor here comes from a man aged 18 to 30 who received the YFV17D yellow fever vaccine.

This clonotype was recorded a few times. The chain has TRBV20-1 and TRBJ2-1; no clear D gene. The CDR3 sequence is 17 residues long. The V gene's germline CDR1 is DFQATT and CDR2 SNEGSKA (reference sequence). Trimming removed 2 bases from V and 1 base from J, with 18 bases in between. CDR3 coding DNA: TGCAGTGCTAGACCCATCCACCTTACGAATTCCTACAATGAGCAGTTCTTC. Encoded protein: CSARPIHLTNSYNEQFF.

The V call is TRBV4-2, the J call TRBJ2-5; 7 bases are a match to TRBD1. This CDR3 comprises 15 residues. The ends lost 1 base at V and 1 base at J; junction bases unmatched: 3. Germline CDR1 reads LGHNA; CDR2 reads YNFKEQ. The CDR3 coding sequence is TGTGCCAGCAGCCAAGTAAGGGGGCTCCAAGAGACCCAGTACTTC. Protein sequence: CASSQVRGLQETQYF.

The chain combines TRBV21-1 with TRBJ2-7; the DNA was not compared with TRBD2, the D call given in the table. TRBV21-1 is a pseudogene. The CDR3 covers 19 residues. The CDR3 loop reads CASSRSTLLWGARTYEQYF. In DNA, the CDR3 is TGTGCCAGCAGCCGAAGCACCCTCCTTTGGGGAGCCAGAACCTACGAGCAGTACTTC.

There are a few counts of this clonotype. The V gene is TRBV4-2, the J gene TRBJ2-3; 10 positions match TRBD2. Germline CDR1 is LGHNA and CDR2 is YNFKEQ. The CDR3 is 18 residues long. The V gene end was trimmed by 0 bases and the J gene end by 2 bases; junction bases not matched to a gene: 8. DNA of the CDR3: TGTGCCAGCAGCCAAGAATCTAGCGGGGGCCACACCACAGATACGCAGTATTTT. Its protein product is CASSQESSGGHTTDTQYF.

The chain recombines TRBV27 with TRBJ2-2; TRBD1 or TRBD2 may be the D gene (6 bases each). CDR1 and CDR2 (germline): MNHEY, SMNVEV (reference sequence). CDR3 size: 17 residues. V gave up 5 bases and J gave up 5 bases, with 21 bases separating them. The CDR3 is CASSVLEHRAGTGELFF. In DNA form, the CDR3 reads TGTGCCAGCAGTGTGCTTGAGCACAGGGCGGGGACCGGGGAGCTGTTTTTT.

The J gene is TRBJ1-2, the V gene TRBV27; the D gene is possibly TRBD1 (5 bases). Germline V gives CDR1 MNHEY, CDR2 SMNVEV (reference sequence). The CDR3 length is 15 residues. V lost 2 bases to trimming and J lost 4 bases, with 14 bases between them. Here the CDR3 DNA reads TGTGCCAGCAGTTTACAGGGCCAGGATAGCTATGGCTACACCTTC. Encoded protein: CASSLQGQDSYGYTF.

The chain links TRBV5-1 to TRBJ1-2; unclear D gene. This CDR3 has 14 residues. The germline gives CDR1 SGHRS, CDR2 YFSETQ. Trimming pared 2 bases from V and 9 bases from J, leaving 17 bases between. CDR3 nucleotides: TGCGCCAGCAGCTTTAGCGGGAATGGTCCGAGCTACACCTTC. This encodes CASSFSGNGPSYTF.

This clonotype was counted a few times. The chain has TRBV6-5 and TRBJ1-6, with unresolved D. CDR1 and CDR2 from the germline V gene are MNHEY and SVGAGI. This CDR3 contains 15 residues. V lost 2 bases to trimming and J lost 6 bases, with 11 bases between them. In nucleotides, the CDR3 is TGTGCCAGCAGTTACGCCCAACAACGTAATTCACCCCTCCACTTT. Translated: CASSYAQQRNSPLHF.

The chain couples TRBV7-2 to TRBJ2-5, with D possibly being TRBD2 (6 bases). V dropped 1 base and J dropped 4 bases, with 10 bases sitting between them. This CDR3 region has 14 residues. The V gene's germline CDR1 is SGHTA and CDR2 FQGNSA. CDR3 residues: CASSLGGGVETQYF. The DNA of the CDR3 is TGTGCCAGCAGCTTAGGAGGCGGGGTAGAGACCCAGTACTTC.

This clonotype has a count of ten or more. This chain connects TRBV28 to TRBJ2-1; D might be TRBD2 (6 bases). The V and J ends lost 1 base and 5 bases respectively, with 18 bases between them. Germline V gene lookup returns CDR1 MDHEN and CDR2 SYDVKM. This CDR3 spans 17 amino acids. The CDR3 region is CASSLYPRGEVDNEQFF. Here the CDR3 DNA reads TGTGCCAGCAGTTTATACCCACGCGGGGAAGTAGACAATGAGCAGTTCTTC.

Concerning this clonotype: The junction and the germline gene differ at one end; a read error may be behind it. The chain carries TRBV20-1 and TRBJ2-3; perhaps TRBD2 as D (7 bases). This CDR3 has 16 residues. CDR1 DFQATT and CDR2 SNEGSKA come from the germline V gene (reference sequence). CDR3 bases: TGCTGTGCTAGGGGGGGGCTAGCAGTTGGCACAGATACGCAGTATTTT. Residues: CCARGGLAVGTDTQYF.

This clonotype was observed a handful of times. This chain joins TRBV27 and TRBJ2-7; 8 bases map to TRBD2. Germline CDR1 is MNHEY and CDR2 is SMNVEV (reference sequence). This CDR3 is 14 amino acids long. Trimming cost V 3 bases and J 3 bases; bases outside gene matches: 4. CDR3 coding DNA: TGTGCCAGCAGTTTGCGGGGGGACATCTACGAGCAGTACTTC. It codes for CASSLRGDIYEQYF.

This chain joins TRBV7-2 and TRBJ2-3, with 7 positions matching TRBD1. The junction had 9 bases not matched to a gene; V was cut back by 5 bases and J by 4 bases. CDR3 length equals 15 residues. CDR1 is SGHTA and CDR2 is FQGNSA in the germline V gene. DNA of the CDR3: TGTACCAGCAGCCGTCAGACAGGGATCGCAGATACGCAGTATTTT. Translation: CTSSRQTGIADTQYF.

The J gene is TRBJ2-6, the V gene TRBV4-1; D ambiguous. The CDR3 covers 15 residues. Trimming took 0 bases from V and 0 from J, leaving 3 bases between them. Per germline, CDR1 MGHRA and CDR2 YSYEKL. CDR3 nucleotide sequence: TGCGCCAGCAGCCAAGAGGTCTCTGGGGCCAACGTCCTGACTTTC. Translated, it gives CASSQEVSGANVLTF.

This clonotype turned up a few times. The genes are TRBV7-2 and TRBJ1-6; 9 bases agree with TRBD1. V was pared by 5 bases and J by 9 bases, with 8 bases of the junction left unmatched. CDR1 SGHTA and CDR2 FQGNSA come from the germline V gene. This CDR3 contains 15 residues. The CDR3 spells CASSPRTGAVSPLHF. Written as DNA, the CDR3 is TGTGCCAGCAGCCCTCGGACAGGGGCGGTTTCACCCCTCCACTTT.

This clonotype appeared a few times. CDR3 sequence (DNA): TGTGCCAGCAGACGTTCGGGGCTTGGTGAAGCTTTCTTT. Translating it yields CASRRSGLGEAFF. The chain recombines TRBV2 with TRBJ1-1; the D gene is possibly TRBD1 (5 bases). The CDR3 has 13 residues. CDR1 is SNHLY, CDR2 FYNNEI, per germline. Trimming took off 6 bases at V and 7 bases at J, with 15 bases between the two ends.

The table lists this clonotype with many counts. The V gene is TRBV5-1, the J gene TRBJ2-5; D might be TRBD1 (5 bases). The germline V gene encodes CDR1 SGHRS and CDR2 YFSETQ. V lost 0 bases and J 1 base, leaving 13 bases between the germline ends. CDR3 length: 16 amino acids. The CDR3 DNA reads TGCGCCAGCAGCTTGGGACCCCTTGGGGCCCAAGAGACCCAGTACTTC. Its protein product is CASSLGPLGAQETQYF. The whole variable domain, remainder taken from reference TRBV5-1 and TRBJ2-5, is KAGVTQTPRYLIKTRGQQVTLSCSPISGHRSVSWYQQTPGQGLQFLFEYFSETQRNKGNFPGRFSGRQFSNSRSEMNVSTLELGDSALYLCASSLGPLGAQETQYFGPGTRLLVL.

This clonotype was found many times. This chain links TRBV28 with TRBJ2-5, with D unresolved. The CDR3 consists of 12 residues. V lost 2 bases and J lost 1, with 2 bases in between. The V gene's germline CDR1 is MDHEN and CDR2 SYDVKM. The CDR3 coding sequence is TGTGCCAGCAGTTTACTCCAAGAGACCCAGTACTTC. It translates to CASSLLQETQYF.

This clonotype was detected ten times or more. This chain connects TRBV5-1 to TRBJ2-3, with D hard to call. This CDR3 contains 16 residues. Germline CDR1 is SGHRS and CDR2 is YFSETQ. Trimming pared 4 bases from V and 2 bases from J, leaving 17 bases between. CDR3 DNA sequence: TGCGCCAGCAGCCTCAGCGACTCCCAACTCACAGATACGCAGTATTTT. This codes for CASSLSDSQLTDTQYF.

This clonotype was recorded once. The rearrangement joins TRBV5-5 to TRBJ2-1; unclear D gene. CDR3 size: 16 residues. Looked up from germline, CDR1 is SGHKS and CDR2 is YYEKEE (reference sequence). The germline V and J ends were trimmed by 4 bases and 5 bases, with 19 bases remaining between them. CDR3 amino acids: CASSPRSYTDHNEQFF. The CDR3 nucleotides are TGTGCCAGCAGCCCCCGGTCTTACACCGACCACAATGAGCAGTTCTTC. Combining the CDR3 with reference TRBV5-5 and TRBJ2-1 gives the whole variable domain DAGVTQSPTHLIKTRGQQVTLRCSPISGHKSVSWYQQVLGQGPQFIFQYYEKEERGRGNFPDRFSARQFPNYSSELNVNALLLGDSALYLCASSPRSYTDHNEQFFGPGTRLTVL.